In this sample, the clone carrying this TCR beta chain turned up once. Its antigen remains unidentified. This sample is part of a study of T cell responses to AZD1222 COVID-19 vaccine. Whole-study findings and limits: Baseline serostatus was positive in only 5 to 7 AZD1222 recipients. Females made up more of the donors, who were largely white British, and clonal diversity may have come out too low. Spike-specific TCRs gained breadth and depth after people received two AZD1222 doses.

The assay was immunoSEQ multiplex PCR, and TCRdb's table has in-frame clones only and misses some. Of 100,000 to 120,000 clones detected, roughly 87% appear once; the ten largest clones hold roughly 3%. The receptor was isolated from an adult in good health. The source was peripheral blood, collected on day 0 of MenACWY control vaccination.

CDR3 in amino acids: CASSQQGNTEAFF. CDR3 DNA sequence: TGTGCCAGCAGCCAGCAGGGGAACACTGAAGCTTTCTTT. This chain joins TRBV14 and TRBJ1-1; D might be TRBD1 (5 bases). This CDR3 contains 13 residues. Trimming left V 3 bases short and J 1 base short, with 6 bases between. Germline V gene sequence: CDR1 SGHDN, CDR2 FVKESK.